This T cell receptor beta chain was found in a study of cytomegalovirus exposure and HLA in healthy donors. Study context: The approximately 130 validation repertoires matched the 666 first-cohort repertoires in platform, a later analysis reported. Points from the study as a whole: The study recorded fewer than 200 TCR beta chains that were cytomegalovirus-associated. In vitro confirmation showed three CMV-associated chains to be CMV antigen specific.

The donors were part of the validation cohort, which consisted of under 150 subjects and was separate from the first cohort of 666 subjects. This CDR3 has 19 residues. Germline loops: CDR1 SEHNR, CDR2 FQNEAQ (reference sequence). After removal of 3 bases from V and 7 bases from J, the junction contained 20 bases not matched to a gene. As for this clone: Antigen: not known.

Sequencing was performed with immunoSEQ multiplex PCR; in TCRdb, only in-frame clones are kept and a portion is missing. In the table there are just over 80,000 clones, approximately 96% of which are singletons. This clonotype originated in a woman under 30 in good health and CMV-seronegative. The J gene is TRBJ2-1, the V gene TRBV7-9; 8 positions agree with TRBD1. The sequencing input was PBMCs. This CDR3 reads CASSFSALTDRGGGNEQFF. The CDR3 DNA reads as TGTGCCAGCAGCTTTTCCGCCCTTACAGACAGGGGAGGCGGGAATGAGCAGTTCTTC.